Listed here are 11 T cell receptor beta chains from one sample, sequenced in a study of OX40 agonist ivuxolimab in advanced cancers. The assay was immunoSEQ multiplex PCR, and TCRdb's table has in-frame clones only and misses some. The data hold almost 50,000 clones, with approximately 81% observed a single time. The material was CD4+ or CD8+ T cells sorted from blood, obtained in a trial of the OX40 agonist ivuxolimab. The receptors shown here come from an adult with an advanced solid tumor such as melanoma, head and neck, liver or kidney cancer.

The chain combines TRBV7-8 with TRBJ2-1; no definite D call. V was cut by 3 bases and J by 7 bases, with 7 bases left in between. Germline V CDR1 and CDR2: SGHVS, FQNEAQ. CDR3 length: 12 amino acids. The CDR3 DNA reads as TGTGCCAGCAGCTTTGGCCCTAATGAGCAGTTCTTC. Amino acid sequence: CASSFGPNEQFF.

This clone was counted between two and nine times. The J gene is TRBJ2-1, the V gene TRBV2, with 15 bases lining up with TRBD2. V was clipped by 7 bases and J by 9 bases; unmatched bases: 10. The CDR3 is 16 residues long. The germline V gene has CDR1 SNHLY and CDR2 FYNNEI. CDR3 in amino acids: CASTQRTSGRGGEQFF. The CDR3 nucleotides are TGTGCCAGCACTCAAAGGACTAGCGGGAGGGGTGGTGAGCAGTTCTTC.

The V gene is TRBV7-8, the J gene TRBJ2-7, with 7 bases lining up with TRBD1. This CDR3 comprises 16 residues. Germline lookup yields CDR1 SGHVS and CDR2 FQNEAQ. The trim removed 5 bases at V and 5 bases at J, leaving 15 bases unmatched. This CDR3 is CASSVGEGRGLNEQYV. CDR3 DNA: TGTGCCAGCAGCGTAGGAGAGGGCAGGGGGTTGAACGAGCAGTACGTC.

The chain joins TRBV7-8 to TRBJ2-7; TRBD2 matches 9 bases. V lost 5 bases to trimming and J lost 2 bases; unmatched junction nucleotides: 13. The CDR3 has 17 residues. The germline gives CDR1 SGHVS, CDR2 FQNEAQ. The CDR3 bases are TGTGCCAGCAGCCCCCCCCTGGGGCTAGCGGGGACCTACGAGCAGTACGTC. Translated: CASSPPLGLAGTYEQYV.

This clone was seen only a few times. J is TRBJ1-1 and V is TRBV4-3; no definite D call. The CDR3 consists of 16 residues. The V gene's germline CDR1 is LGHNA and CDR2 YSLEER. V dropped 0 bases and J dropped 2 bases, with 13 bases sitting between them. CDR3 sequence (DNA): TGCGCCAGCAGCCAAGATGGGGAAGGGCTTAACACTGAAGCTTTCTTT. Encoded protein: CASSQDGEGLNTEAFF.

The rearrangement links TRBV14 to TRBJ1-1, with unresolved D. This CDR3 spans 11 amino acids. V lost 3 bases, J lost 5 bases, and 4 bases lay in between. Germline-derived CDR1 and CDR2 are SGHDN and FVKESK. CDR3 nucleotide sequence: TGTGCCAGCAGCCATGGGACTGAAGCTTTCTTT. It codes for CASSHGTEAFF. Complete variable domain (other parts from reference TRBV14 and TRBJ1-1): EAGVTQFPSHSVIEKGQTVTLRCDPISGHDNLYWYRRVMGKEIKFLLHFVKESKQDESGMPNNRFLAERTGGTYSTLKVQPAELEDSGVYFCASSHGTEAFFGQGTRLTVV.

This clone showed up just a few times. This chain connects TRBV30 to TRBJ1-5, with D possibly TRBD1 on 6 matching bases. The CDR3 contains 14 residues. V lost 8 bases and J lost 6, with 20 bases in between. Germline V CDR1 and CDR2: GTSNPN, SVGIG (reference sequence). In DNA form, the CDR3 reads TGTGCCGCCCAAGGGGGGGAGTCTGGTCAGCCCCAGCATTTT. It codes for CAAQGGESGQPQHF.

The chain couples TRBV2 to TRBJ1-1, with TRBD1 matching over 10 bases. V shed 6 bases and J 4 bases; nucleotides not matched to a gene: 5. The germline V gene has CDR1 SNHLY and CDR2 FYNNEI. The CDR3 totals 14 residues. The CDR3, as DNA: TGTGCCAGCAGGGGGACAGGGGAAATCACTGAAGCTTTCTTT. Its protein is CASRGTGEITEAFF.

V is TRBV30 and J is TRBJ2-1, with D unclear. Trimming left V 7 bases short and J 0 bases short, with 10 bases between. CDR1 and CDR2 (germline): GTSNPN, SVGIG (reference sequence). This CDR3 is built from 13 residues. CDR3 amino acids: CALTLSSYNEQFF. CDR3 nucleotides: TGTGCCTTGACCCTGAGCTCCTACAATGAGCAGTTCTTC.

The chain has TRBV4-3 and TRBJ1-2; D unresolved. V lost 1 base and J lost 4, with 10 bases in between. Germline V lookup: CDR1 LGHNA, CDR2 YSLEER. The CDR3 extends over 14 amino acids. The CDR3: CASSQVGISYGYTF. The CDR3 DNA is TGCGCCAGCAGCCAAGTGGGGATCAGCTATGGCTACACCTTC.

Regarding this clone: Other DNA sequences from this sample encode an identical CDR3 as well. V and J are TRBV28 and TRBJ2-5; TRBD1 matches 8 bases. The V gene's germline CDR1 is MDHEN and CDR2 SYDVKM. The V and J ends lost 2 bases and 4 bases, in that order; junction bases with no gene match: 6. The CDR3 runs to 15 residues. The CDR3 DNA reads as TGTGCCAGCAGTTTAGGACAGGGAGAGGGAGAGACCCAGTACTTC. Translation gives CASSLGQGEGETQYF.